The clone carrying this T cell receptor beta chain was counted a few times. The antigen remains unidentified. Deletions cut 0 bases from V and 1 base from J, with 10 bases between. This CDR3 comprises 15 residues. Germline V gene lookup returns CDR1 SGHRS and CDR2 YFSETQ. Before sequencing took place, the ViraFEST assay used viral peptide pools to expand antigen-specific CD4+ T cells. CD4+ T cells were isolated after 10 days of culture. The person acquired a PCR-confirmed SARS-CoV-2 infection between March and December 2020. TCRdb's copy holds only in-frame clones and misses some; the assay was immunoSEQ multiplex PCR. Of under 70,000 clones in the sample, more than 75% were seen once. The data are from a study of vaccination effects on CD4 cells after COVID-19.

Sequencing used CD4+ T cells from PBMCs cultured with HIV peptides, obtained before COVID-19 vaccination. Subset indicated: HIV-1 Nef peptide pool negative control/reference culture. V and J are TRBV5-1 and TRBJ1-1; D possibly corresponds to TRBD1 (5 bases). The TCR originated in a human donor who had a prior SARS-CoV-2 infection. CDR3 sequence (DNA): TGCGCCAGCAGCTTGGCCCCAGGGTGGAACACTGAAGCTTTCTTT. This gives the protein CASSLAPGWNTEAFF. Looking up the rest from reference TRBV5-1 and TRBJ1-1 gives the full variable domain: KAGVTQTPRYLIKTRGQQVTLSCSPISGHRSVSWYQQTPGQGLQFLFEYFSETQRNKGNFPGRFSGRQFSNSRSEMNVSTLELGDSALYLCASSLAPGWNTEAFFGQGTRLTVV.